The 26 T cell receptor beta chains below all came from one sample that was sequenced in a study of control samples from healthy donors and cancer patients. Here immunoSEQ multiplex PCR was the method, and the copy in TCRdb shows in-frame clones only, minus some. Among around 82,000 clones listed, over 75% were seen once. The sample was blood. The receptor source for this set is a man aged 50-60 years in good health.

This clone is a singleton in its sample. The chain employs TRBV2 and TRBJ1-2; D might be TRBD1 (5 bases). This CDR3 has 13 amino acids. V lost 8 bases to trimming and J lost 6 bases, with 16 bases between them. Looked up from germline, CDR1 is SNHLY and CDR2 is FYNNEI. The DNA of the CDR3 is TGTGCCAGCCTCTTCCGGGGGGGGGATGGCTACACCTTC. This sequence encodes CASLFRGGDGYTF.

The chain is built from TRBV5-6 and TRBJ1-5; 10 bases agree with TRBD1. This CDR3 spans 13 amino acids. The J segment lost 10 bases and the V segment lost 10 bases, leaving 11 bases of the junction unmatched. Germline CDR1 reads SGHDT; CDR2 reads YYEEEE. CDR3 DNA sequence: TGTGCCCGCACCTGGGACAGGGGCATACCCCAGCATTTT. Amino acids: CARTWDRGIPQHF.

This chain joins TRBV7-2 and TRBJ1-3; unclear D gene. The CDR3 is made up of 14 amino acids. Germline values: CDR1 SGHTA, CDR2 FQGNSA. V lost 1 base, J lost 7 bases, and 11 bases lay in between. CDR3 amino acids: CASSLDAGGNTIYF. The CDR3 DNA reads TGTGCCAGCAGCTTAGATGCGGGCGGCAACACCATATATTTT.

This clone has only one observation. This chain uses TRBV14 with TRBJ1-5; D perhaps matches TRBD1 (6 bases). CDR1 SGHDN and CDR2 FVKESK come from the germline V gene. With 1 base removed from V and 0 bases from J, the gap between germline ends came to 10 bases. The CDR3 consists of 16 residues. As DNA, the CDR3 is TGTGCCAGCAGCCAAGTGACAGGTCTTAGCAATCAGCCCCAGCATTTT. Protein sequence: CASSQVTGLSNQPQHF.

V is TRBV2 and J is TRBJ1-1; no clear D. The CDR3 has 13 amino acids. Germline V lookup: CDR1 SNHLY, CDR2 FYNNEI. With 3 bases removed from V and 0 bases from J, the gap between germline ends came to 5 bases. The CDR3 DNA reads TGTGCCAGCAGTGACGGACTGAACACTGAAGCTTTCTTT. Translation gives CASSDGLNTEAFF. Filled out from reference TRBV2 and TRBJ1-1, the complete variable domain reads EPEVTQTPSHQVTQMGQEVILRCVPISNHLYFYWYRQILGQKVEFLVSFYNNEISEKSEIFDDQFSVERPDGSNFTLKIRSTKLEDSAMYFCASSDGLNTEAFFGQGTRLTVV.

Judged by abundance, this clone is medium-sized. The chain carries TRBV6-2 or TRBV6-3 and TRBJ2-7; weak D call: TRBD2 (5 bases). V was cut by 5 bases and J by 7 bases, with 12 bases left in between. The CDR3 covers 12 residues. CDR1 MNHEY and CDR2 SVGEGT come from the germline V gene. As DNA, the CDR3 is TGTGCCAGCAGTCTAACCCCGGGGGAGCAGTACTTC. This translates into CASSLTPGEQYF.

This clone is a singleton in its sample. The J gene is TRBJ2-3, the V gene TRBV4-2; 14 bases line up with TRBD2. Germline CDR1 is LGHNA and CDR2 is YNFKEQ. The V segment lost 3 bases and the J segment 5 bases; nucleotides outside the gene matches: 4. CDR3 length equals 16 residues. The CDR3 here is CASSQGTSGGGDTQYF. The CDR3 bases are TGTGCCAGCAGCCAGGGGACTAGCGGGGGTGGAGATACGCAGTATTTT.

V is TRBV6-5 and J is TRBJ2-5; possibly TRBD2 for D (6 bases). The germline gives CDR1 MNHEY, CDR2 SVGAGI. This CDR3 contains 15 residues. Trimming pared 3 bases from V and 5 bases from J, leaving 16 bases between. In DNA, the CDR3 is TGTGCCAGCAGTTATCGGGCTTCCCGGGGGGAGACCCAGTACTTC. This gives the protein CASSYRASRGETQYF.

The chain combines TRBV7-2 with TRBJ2-3; D possibly uses TRBD1 or TRBD2 (6 bases each). This CDR3 spans 15 amino acids. The V gene's germline CDR1 is SGHTA and CDR2 FQGNSA. V was cut by 1 base and J by 4 bases, with 12 bases left in between. CDR3 bases: TGTGCCAGCAGCTTAGTCTGGGGGGCCTCAGATACGCAGTATTTT. Protein product: CASSLVWGASDTQYF.

This clone was counted once. The chain carries TRBV5-4 and TRBJ2-5; 8 bases line up with TRBD1. V lost 3 bases to trimming and J lost 4 bases; unmatched junction nucleotides: 5. The CDR3 runs to 14 residues. CDR1 is SGHNT, CDR2 YYREEE, per germline (reference sequence). The CDR3 sequence: CASSSDRVLETQYF. CDR3 bases: TGTGCCAGCAGCTCGGACAGGGTTTTAGAGACCCAGTACTTC. Combining the CDR3 with reference TRBV5-4 and TRBJ2-5 gives the whole variable domain ETGVTQSPTHLIKTRGQQVTLRCSSQSGHNTVSWYQQALGQGPQFIFQYYREEENGRGNFPPRFSGLQFPNYSSELNVNALELDDSALYLCASSSDRVLETQYFGPGTRLLVL.

CDR3 nucleotides: TGCAGCGTGTGGGAGGGGGGCAGAGCTGAAGCTTTCTTT. Its translation: CSVWEGGRAEAFF. The chain links TRBV29-1 to TRBJ1-1, with D maybe TRBD1 (6 bases). The CDR3 has 13 amino acids. Germline V gene lookup returns CDR1 SQVTM and CDR2 ANQGSEA. With 6 bases removed from V and 6 bases from J, the gap between germline ends came to 17 bases.

The chain links TRBV7-3 to TRBJ2-3; D not resolved. Germline assignment: CDR1 SGHTA and CDR2 FQGTGA. Deletions cut 0 bases from V and 2 bases from J, with 9 bases between. This CDR3 has 15 residues. The CDR3 DNA reads as TGTGCCAGCAGCTTAACGTGGGATCCCACAGATACGCAGTATTTT. Protein product: CASSLTWDPTDTQYF.

V is TRBV9 and J is TRBJ1-2; 10 bases are shared with TRBD1. This CDR3 is built from 14 residues. V lost 6 bases, J lost 4 bases, and 6 bases stayed unmatched. CDR1 is SGDLS and CDR2 is YYNGEE in the germline V gene. The CDR3 sequence is CASTSGTGVYGYTF. The DNA for the CDR3 is TGTGCCAGCACCTCCGGGACAGGGGTCTATGGCTACACCTTC.

In nucleotides, the CDR3 is TGTGCCAGCAACCCGGAACGGAACACTGAAGCTTTCTTT. This translates into CASNPERNTEAFF. V gene TRBV2 combines with J gene TRBJ1-1; D remains ambiguous. Looked up from germline, CDR1 is SNHLY and CDR2 is FYNNEI. This CDR3 has 13 amino acids. The V and J ends lost 7 bases and 1 base respectively, with 10 bases between them.

This clone has only one observation. This chain uses TRBV2 with TRBJ2-7; D perhaps matches TRBD2 (5 bases). The CDR3 covers 14 residues. Per the germline V gene, CDR1 is SNHLY and CDR2 is FYNNEI. Trimming stripped 5 bases from V and 3 bases from J, with 14 bases between. The CDR3 is CASSPERVIYEQYF. The CDR3 DNA reads as TGTGCCAGCAGTCCCGAGAGGGTCATCTACGAGCAGTACTTC.

This clone was found a few times. In nucleotides, the CDR3 is TGTGCCAGCGGCCGTGGGGGGCAAGCTAATGAAAAACTGTTTTTT. It yields the protein CASGRGGQANEKLFF. This chain joins TRBV6-5 and TRBJ1-4, with D perhaps TRBD1 (6 bases). Germline lookup yields CDR1 MNHEY and CDR2 SVGAGI. Deletions cut 8 bases from V and 3 bases from J, with 16 bases between. The CDR3 covers 15 residues.

The V and J genes are TRBV14 and TRBJ1-3, with 7 nucleotides matching TRBD1. This CDR3 has 15 amino acids. Germline CDR1 and CDR2: SGHDN and FVKESK. J gave up 6 bases and V 4 bases, and 9 bases lay outside the gene matches. This CDR3 reads CASSPTGTVTNTIYF. CDR3 DNA sequence: TGTGCCAGCAGCCCCACCGGGACAGTGACAAACACCATATATTTT. Full variable domain (rest looked up from reference TRBV14 and TRBJ1-3): EAGVTQFPSHSVIEKGQTVTLRCDPISGHDNLYWYRRVMGKEIKFLLHFVKESKQDESGMPNNRFLAERTGGTYSTLKVQPAELEDSGVYFCASSPTGTVTNTIYFGEGSWLTVV.

The rearrangement links TRBV5-6 to TRBJ1-1; D is unresolved. CDR3 length: 13 amino acids. Trimming shortened V by 4 bases and J by 8 bases, and 15 bases separated the two germline ends. Germline assignment: CDR1 SGHDT and CDR2 YYEEEE. Here the CDR3 reads CASSGRFAGEAFF. CDR3 coding DNA: TGTGCCAGCAGCGGGCGCTTCGCGGGAGAAGCTTTCTTT.

CDR3 sequence: CASPGGNTIYF. The CDR3 coding sequence is TGTGCCAGCCCCGGGGGAAACACCATATATTTT. The chain recombines TRBV21-1 with TRBJ1-3. TRBV21-1 is recorded as a pseudogene. The length of the CDR3 is 11 residues.

The chain couples TRBV9 to TRBJ1-2; D gene ambiguous. CDR3 length equals 15 residues. Germline V CDR1 and CDR2: SGDLS, YYNGEE. V lost 4 bases, J lost 1 base, and 14 bases lay in between. Here the CDR3 reads CASSLDPHLNYGYTF. For the CDR3, the DNA is TGTGCCAGCAGCCTCGACCCCCACCTTAACTATGGCTACACCTTC.

V gene TRBV15 combines with J gene TRBJ2-1, with TRBD2 identical over 10 bases. Per the germline V gene, CDR1 is LNHNV and CDR2 is YYDKDF (reference sequence). J gave up 5 bases and V 6 bases, and 7 bases lay outside the gene matches. The CDR3 length is 15 residues. This CDR3 reads CATRPGTSDNNEQFF. The CDR3 DNA is TGTGCCACCAGACCCGGGACTAGCGACAACAATGAGCAGTTCTTC.

This clone was observed a few times. The V gene is TRBV6-5, the J gene TRBJ2-7; no reliable D call. CDR3 size: 13 residues. V lost 6 bases and J lost 0, with 9 bases in between. CDR1 is MNHEY and CDR2 is SVGAGI in the germline V gene. The DNA of the CDR3 is TGTGCCAGCAGCCTACGATCCTCCTACGAGCAGTACTTC. Translation: CASSLRSSYEQYF.

This chain links TRBV24-1 with TRBJ1-5; D may be TRBD1 (6 bases). V was shortened by 4 bases and J by 4 bases, with 13 bases between the two germline ends. This CDR3 is built from 15 residues. The V gene's germline CDR1 is KGHDR and CDR2 SFDVKD. CDR3 DNA sequence: TGTGCCACCAGTGAGGGGGGGGCTGGGAATCAGCCCCAGCATTTT. Encoded protein: CATSEGGAGNQPQHF.

The table lists this clone with a count of one. V is TRBV18 and J is TRBJ1-2; 8 bases are shared with TRBD1. CDR1 is KGHSH, CDR2 LQKENI, per germline. Trimming cost V 0 bases and J 2 bases; bases outside gene matches: 5. The CDR3 has 16 amino acids. CDR3 sequence (DNA): TGTGCCAGCTCACCACCGTCAGGGGGCCTGAACTATGGCTACACCTTC. Translating it yields CASSPPSGGLNYGYTF.

V and J are TRBV7-2 and TRBJ1-5, with a possible D match to TRBD1 (6 bases). Germline CDR1 SGHTA, CDR2 FQGNSA. The CDR3 length is 15 residues. V dropped 5 bases and J dropped 4 bases, with 15 bases sitting between them. This CDR3 reads CASSRGGRGNQPQHF. DNA for the CDR3: TGTGCCAGCAGCAGGGGGGGACGGGGGAATCAGCCCCAGCATTTT.

This clone appeared a few times. This sequence joins TRBV7-2 and TRBJ1-5; the D gene is possibly TRBD1 (6 bases). The CDR3 is made up of 15 amino acids. Germline CDR1 reads SGHTA; CDR2 reads FQGNSA. V lost 1 base to trimming and J lost 3 bases, with 10 bases between them. The CDR3 DNA reads as TGTGCCAGCAGCTTAGGCGGGACACTCAATCAGCCCCAGCATTTT. Amino acids: CASSLGGTLNQPQHF.